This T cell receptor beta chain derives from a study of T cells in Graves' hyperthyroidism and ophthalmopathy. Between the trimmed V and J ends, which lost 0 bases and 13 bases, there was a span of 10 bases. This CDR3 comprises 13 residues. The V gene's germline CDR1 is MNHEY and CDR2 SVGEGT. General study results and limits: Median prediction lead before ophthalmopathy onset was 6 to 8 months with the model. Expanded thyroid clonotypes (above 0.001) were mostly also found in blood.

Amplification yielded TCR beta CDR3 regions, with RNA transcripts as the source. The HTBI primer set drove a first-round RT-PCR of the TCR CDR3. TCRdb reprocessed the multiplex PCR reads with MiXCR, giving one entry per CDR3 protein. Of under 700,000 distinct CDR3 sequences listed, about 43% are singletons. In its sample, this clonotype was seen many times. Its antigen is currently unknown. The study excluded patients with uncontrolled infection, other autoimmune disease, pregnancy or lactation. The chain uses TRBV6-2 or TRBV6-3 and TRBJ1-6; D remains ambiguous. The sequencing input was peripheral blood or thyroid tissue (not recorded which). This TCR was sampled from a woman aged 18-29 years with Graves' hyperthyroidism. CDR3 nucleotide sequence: TGTGCCAGCAGTTACTCGAAGACCAATCCCCTCCACTTT. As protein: CASSYSKTNPLHF.